Following are 26 T cell receptor beta chains from one sample sequenced in a study of cytomegalovirus exposure and HLA in healthy donors. Generated by immunoSEQ multiplex PCR, the TCRdb table keeps only in-frame clones and is missing some. In the table there are 150,000 to 200,000 clones, roughly 80% of which are singletons. The material sequenced was PBMCs. The source of these receptors is a man between 18 and 35 years old in good health and CMV-seropositive.

The rearrangement links TRBV28 to TRBJ2-7, with 8 bases aligning to TRBD1. The germline gives CDR1 MDHEN, CDR2 SYDVKM. With V trimmed by 6 bases and J by 3 bases, 22 bases remained unmatched. This CDR3 comprises 19 residues. The CDR3: CASRPRTGRPTRVIYEQYF. The CDR3 region has the DNA TGTGCCAGCAGACCTAGGACAGGGCGTCCTACTAGAGTGATCTACGAGCAGTACTTC.

The V call is TRBV7-7, the J call TRBJ1-1; unclear D gene. Germline V CDR1 and CDR2: SSHAT, FNYEAQ (reference sequence). The CDR3 is made up of 13 amino acids. The ends were cut back, 2 bases at V and 6 bases at J, with 10 bases in the middle. The CDR3 nucleotides are TGTGCCAGCAGCTTATCTGAGAGGGCTGAAGCTTTCTTT. It specifies CASSLSERAEAFF.

J is TRBJ1-2 and V is TRBV9; D is possibly TRBD1 (5 bases). The germline V gene encodes CDR1 SGDLS and CDR2 YYNGEE. Between the trimmed V and J ends, which lost 0 bases and 8 bases, there was a span of 17 bases. The CDR3 runs to 15 residues. CDR3 nucleotide sequence: TGTGCCAGCAGCGTAGCGGGCGGCCAGGGCGAGGGCTACACCTTC. Its protein is CASSVAGGQGEGYTF.

This chain links TRBV10-3 with TRBJ2-7; TRBD2 is a possible D gene (6 bases). Trimming pared 1 base from V and 3 bases from J, leaving 10 bases between. Germline CDR1 and CDR2: ENHRY and SYGVKD. This CDR3 spans 14 amino acids. For the CDR3, the DNA is TGTGCCATCAGTGAGTTGGCGGGGTTCTACGAGCAGTACTTC. Its translation: CAISELAGFYEQYF.

The CDR3 DNA sequence: TGTGCCGGCAAGATCCTAGCGGTCAACAATGAGCAGTTCTTC. Encoded protein: CAGKILAVNNEQFF. The chain recombines TRBV30 with TRBJ2-1; TRBD2 agrees at 7 bases. The CDR3 is 14 amino acids. The ends lost 8 bases at V and 5 bases at J; junction bases unmatched: 12. Germline-derived CDR1 and CDR2 are GTSNPN and SVGIG (reference sequence).

This chain uses TRBV5-1 with TRBJ2-1; 11 positions agree with TRBD2. Germline V gives CDR1 SGHRS, CDR2 YFSETQ. CDR3 length: 16 residues. V lost 4 bases, J lost 7 bases, and 10 bases stayed unmatched. The CDR3 is CASSPTSGKGVNEQFF. For the CDR3, the DNA is TGCGCCAGCAGCCCGACTAGCGGGAAAGGGGTTAATGAGCAGTTCTTC.

V and J are TRBV7-9 and TRBJ2-3, with D perhaps matching TRBD1 (7 bases). Trimming shortened V by 1 base and J by 9 bases, and 20 bases separated the two germline ends. This CDR3 has 16 amino acids. Germline lookup yields CDR1 SEHNR and CDR2 FQNEAQ (reference sequence). CDR3 protein: CASSLVPDGAGGTQYF. The DNA of the CDR3 is TGTGCCAGCAGCTTAGTACCGGATGGTGCAGGGGGGACGCAGTATTTT.

The chain has TRBV2 and TRBJ2-7; 11 positions agree with TRBD2. The CDR3 is 15 amino acids. The V gene end was trimmed by 2 bases and the J gene end by 4 bases; junction bases not matched to a gene: 4. Per the germline V gene, CDR1 is SNHLY and CDR2 is FYNNEI. The CDR3 sequence: CASSELAGGYYEQYF. CDR3 bases: TGTGCCAGCAGTGAACTAGCGGGAGGCTATTACGAGCAGTACTTC.

The chain is built from TRBV18 and TRBJ2-7, with 11 bases lining up with TRBD2. There are 18 residues in the CDR3. Germline assignment: CDR1 KGHSH and CDR2 LQKENI. V lost 0 bases, J lost 2 bases, and 9 bases stayed unmatched. CDR3 sequence reads: CASSPPFSGRAFPYEQYF. The DNA of the CDR3 is TGTGCCAGCTCACCACCGTTTAGCGGGAGGGCCTTCCCCTACGAGCAGTACTTC.

This rearrangement joins TRBV10-3 to TRBJ1-2, with D perhaps TRBD1 (6 bases). Germline V lookup: CDR1 ENHRY, CDR2 SYGVKD. CDR3 length: 17 residues. V was clipped by 3 bases and J by 0 bases, with 17 bases between them. Here the CDR3 DNA reads TGTGCCATCAGTGAAACGTTTACAGGGAATCCTAACTATGGCTACACCTTC. Protein: CAISETFTGNPNYGYTF.

J is TRBJ2-2 and V is TRBV4-2, with TRBD2 identical over 12 bases. The germline V gene encodes CDR1 LGHNA and CDR2 YNFKEQ. The V gene end was trimmed by 1 base and the J gene end by 2 bases; junction bases not matched to a gene: 14. CDR3 length: 21 residues. The CDR3 is CASSQVSRTSGTLFNTGELFF. The CDR3 bases are TGTGCCAGCAGCCAAGTGTCGAGGACTAGCGGGACCCTATTTAACACCGGGGAGCTGTTTTTT.

The chain carries TRBV7-2 and TRBJ2-3; D may be TRBD1 (5 bases). Germline V CDR1 and CDR2: SGHTA, FQGNSA. The CDR3 is made up of 14 amino acids. V shed 1 base and J shed 2 bases, with 7 bases lying between them. This CDR3 reads CASSLGRVTDTQYF. CDR3 sequence (DNA): TGTGCCAGCAGCTTAGGCAGGGTCACAGATACGCAGTATTTT.

The J gene is TRBJ2-3, the V gene TRBV5-1; 13 bases align to TRBD2. The CDR3 covers 15 residues. Per germline, CDR1 SGHRS and CDR2 YFSETQ. Unmatched junction bases numbered 5, after V lost 5 bases and J lost 5 bases. The CDR3 DNA follows: TGCGCCAGCAGTACTAGCGGGAGGGCCATAGATACGCAGTATTTT. This encodes CASSTSGRAIDTQYF.

This clone has just a few counts. V usage is TRBV30 and J usage is TRBJ1-4, with D uncertain. The V gene's germline CDR1 is GTSNPN and CDR2 SVGIG (reference sequence). Trimming left V 7 bases short and J 10 bases short, with 13 bases between. The CDR3 runs to 11 residues. The chain's CDR3 is CASSLGGKLFF. In nucleotides, the CDR3 is TGTGCCTCGTCCCTCGGTGGAAAACTGTTTTTT.

This sequence joins TRBV29-1 and TRBJ1-2; TRBD1 matches 8 bases. The CDR3 is made up of 11 amino acids. CDR1 is SQVTM and CDR2 is ANQGSEA in the germline V gene. Here the CDR3 DNA reads TGCAGTGCGGGACAGGAGGGGGGCTACACCTTC. Translated: CSAGQEGGYTF.

The chain uses TRBV29-1 and TRBJ2-6; perhaps TRBD1 as D (6 bases). This CDR3 region has 13 residues. Germline V gene sequence: CDR1 SQVTM, CDR2 ANQGSEA. The ends were cut back, 6 bases at V and 3 bases at J, with 9 bases in the middle. The chain's CDR3 is CSVRGIGANVLTF. The CDR3 DNA sequence: TGCAGCGTAAGGGGGATTGGGGCCAACGTCCTGACTTTC.

The chain carries TRBV7-9 and TRBJ2-7; D is possibly TRBD1 (6 bases). The V end was cut by 3 bases, the J end by 5 bases, with 17 bases between. This CDR3 comprises 15 residues. Germline CDR1 SEHNR, CDR2 FQNEAQ (reference sequence). The CDR3 region has the DNA TGTGCCAGCAGCTTGCAAGGGGGTCGAATCCACGAGCAGTACTTC. Protein sequence: CASSLQGGRIHEQYF. Drawing the rest from reference TRBV7-9 and TRBJ2-7, the complete variable domain is DTGVSQNPRHKITKRGQNVTFRCDPISEHNRLYWYRQTLGQGPEFLTYFQNEAQLEKSRLLSDRFSAERPKGSFSTLEIQRTEQGDSAMYLCASSLQGGRIHEQYFGPGTRLTVT.

The chain couples TRBV2 to TRBJ2-1; the match to TRBD1 covers 11 bases. Germline CDR1 is SNHLY and CDR2 is FYNNEI. The CDR3 has 15 amino acids. With 0 bases clipped from V and 12 bases from J, the junction kept 7 bases outside the gene matches. Here the CDR3 DNA reads TGTGCCAGCAGTGAAGCGGACAGGGGGCTGAGGGGGCAGTTCTTC. This gives the protein CASSEADRGLRGQFF.

This clone appeared a single time. The rearrangement joins TRBV10-3 to TRBJ2-1; TRBD2 aligns across 12 bases. The germline gives CDR1 ENHRY, CDR2 SYGVKD. This CDR3 is 16 amino acids long. J was trimmed by 8 bases and V by 6 bases; bases with no gene match: 11. CDR3 protein: CAIRNTSGRLGHEQFF. As DNA, the CDR3 is TGTGCCATCAGGAACACTAGCGGGAGGCTGGGCCATGAGCAGTTCTTC.

The chain carries TRBV6-5 and TRBJ2-7; 8 bases align to TRBD2. V lost 10 bases, J lost 5 bases, and 16 bases stayed unmatched. Per the germline V gene, CDR1 is MNHEY and CDR2 is SVGAGI. The CDR3 extends over 15 amino acids. The CDR3 coding sequence is TGTGCCAACAGCCGGAGCGGGGGAGGGCCTGACGAGCAGTACTTC. This gives the protein CANSRSGGGPDEQYF.

The genes are TRBV25-1 and TRBJ2-4; TRBD1 aligns across 8 bases. After removal of 4 bases from V and 15 bases from J, the junction contained 14 bases not matched to a gene. CDR1 and CDR2 from the germline V gene are MGHDK and SYGVNS. The CDR3 length is 14 residues. The CDR3 DNA reads TGTGCCAGCAGTGGACAGGGGCCCTCCAATTTTCCGTACTTC. It encodes CASSGQGPSNFPYF.

The chain joins TRBV28 to TRBJ2-3; 7 bases agree with TRBD2. With V trimmed by 4 bases and J by 2 bases, 15 bases remained unmatched. Per germline, CDR1 MDHEN and CDR2 SYDVKM. CDR3 length: 18 amino acids. As DNA, the CDR3 is TGTGCCAGCAGTTCCCCGGGGGAGGGGTCGGCTCACACAGATACGCAGTATTTT. This encodes CASSSPGEGSAHTDTQYF.

The chain has TRBV7-3 and TRBJ1-3; D not certain. The CDR3 length is 15 residues. V gave up 2 bases and J gave up 0 bases, with 8 bases separating them. Germline CDR1 SGHTA, CDR2 FQGTGA. CDR3 sequence: CASSLSSGSGNTIYF. In nucleotides, the CDR3 is TGTGCCAGCAGCTTATCGAGTGGCTCTGGAAACACCATATATTTT.

The V gene is TRBV5-1, the J gene TRBJ1-4, with D tentatively TRBD1 (5 bases). This CDR3 is built from 14 residues. The germline V and J ends were trimmed by 3 bases and 8 bases, with 14 bases remaining between them. Germline values: CDR1 SGHRS, CDR2 YFSETQ. The CDR3: CASSSGGGEEKLFF. The CDR3 DNA is TGCGCCAGCAGCTCGGGGGGGGGAGAAGAAAAACTGTTTTTT.

This rearrangement joins TRBV6-6 to TRBJ2-2; 7 bases map to TRBD1. The CDR3 totals 15 residues. Unmatched junction bases numbered 4, after V lost 5 bases and J lost 1 base. In germline, CDR1 is MNHNY, CDR2 SVGAGI (reference sequence). The CDR3 region is CASSAGQVNTGELFF. The CDR3 DNA follows: TGTGCCAGCAGTGCCGGACAGGTGAACACCGGGGAGCTGTTTTTT.

The chain uses TRBV27 and TRBJ2-5, with 7 positions matching TRBD1. The CDR3 has 13 residues. Germline assignment: CDR1 MNHEY and CDR2 SMNVEV (reference sequence). The CDR3 region is CATRGSGQETQYF. The CDR3, as DNA: TGTGCAACCAGGGGGTCCGGACAAGAGACCCAGTACTTC.